The 5 T cell receptor beta chains below come from one sample, sequenced in a study of post-analysis software for immune sequencing data (dated by TCRdb to between 2014 and 2016). These receptors' targets are unknown. The receptor library was made with PCR. The sample was run on an Illumina HiSeq 2500. To reduce PCR and sequencing biases, unique molecular identifiers were built into the TCR beta cDNA libraries. TCRdb reanalyzed the raw reads on its own, using fastp at Q25 for trimming and MiXCR for clone calling, and kept in-frame beta chains. Every CDR3 protein is listed once, alongside the most common genes and DNA of its rows. This sample lists about 200,000 distinct CDR3 sequences; over 25% were detected once. The ten largest clonotypes hold 3.4% of the sample. The paper as a whole reports these results and caveats: Patients showed significantly higher frequencies than controls for roughly five TRBV segments, among them TRBV5-6, TRBV5-1 and TRBV20-1.

The specimen was blood. The receptors were sampled from a girl under 18 with multiple sclerosis.

This clonotype was found many times. The chain uses TRBV29-1 and TRBJ2-5, with a possible D match to TRBD2 (6 bases). CDR3 length: 13 amino acids. CDR1 is SQVTM and CDR2 is ANQGSEA in the germline V gene. Trimming removed 4 bases from V and 4 bases from J, with 13 bases in between. The CDR3, as DNA: TGCAGCGTTGGGGGGGAGATAGGAGAGACCCAGTACTTC. As protein: CSVGGEIGETQYF. Complete variable domain (other parts from reference TRBV29-1 and TRBJ2-5): SAVISQKPSRDICQRGTSLTIQCQVDSQVTMMFWYRQQPGQSLTLIATANQGSEATYESGFVIDKFPISRPNLTFSTLTVSNMSPEDSSIYLCSVGGEIGETQYFGPGTRLLVL.

In this sample, this clonotype turned up many times. A much bigger clone sits one base away, suggesting this may be a read error. The gene calls are TRBV6-5 and TRBJ2-7; 10 nucleotides align to TRBD2. CDR1 and CDR2 (germline): MNHEY, SVGAGI. V shed 2 bases and J 7 bases; nucleotides not matched to a gene: 8. This CDR3 comprises 15 residues. CDR3 sequence reads: CASSYRTSGHNEQYF. CDR3 nucleotide sequence: TGTGCCAGCAGTTACAGGACTAGCGGACACAATGAGCAGTACTTC.

Remarks on this clonotype: An end of the junction differs from the germline gene, which may be a read error. This rearrangement joins TRBV12-3 or TRBV12-4 to TRBJ1-5; D may be TRBD1 (6 bases). This CDR3 is 15 amino acids long. The CDR3 DNA sequence: TGTGCCGGCAGTCGCGTACAGGGAAGCAATCAGCCCCAGCATTTT. Amino acid sequence: CAGSRVQGSNQPQHF.

This chain uses TRBV12-3 or TRBV12-4 with TRBJ1-4, with 7 bases that match TRBD1. The CDR3 has 16 residues. The junction had 7 bases not matched to a gene; V was cut back by 6 bases and J by 0 bases. This CDR3 reads CASSGDSHATNEKLFF. CDR3 nucleotide sequence: TGTGCCAGCAGCGGGGACAGCCATGCAACTAATGAAAAACTGTTTTTT.

This clonotype was seen repeatedly, ten times or more. The chain employs TRBV15 and TRBJ2-6; D is uncertain. V was shortened by 1 base and J by 3 bases, with 1 base between the two germline ends. Germline V CDR1 and CDR2: LNHNV, YYDKDF (reference sequence). This CDR3 spans 13 amino acids. The CDR3 reads CATSRGGANVLTF. The CDR3 nucleotides read TGTGCCACCAGCAGAGGTGGGGCCAACGTCCTGACTTTC.